This note documents a single TCR beta chain sequence. The table came from immunoSEQ multiplex PCR; TCRdb's copy has only in-frame clones and leaves some out. The sample consists of under 200,000 clones, 86% of them appearing once. Per germline, CDR1 LGHDT and CDR2 YNNKEL (reference sequence). The CDR3 has 15 amino acids. Between the trimmed V and J ends, which lost 1 base and 6 bases, there was a span of 13 bases. This entry comes from a study of blood T cell repertoires in COVID-19. Overall study: Sample material is recorded as cDNA or gDNA derived from T cells, B-cell-depleted T cells, or PBMCs.

This TCR was sampled from a man between 60 and 75 years old with acute or convalescent COVID-19. Input material: peripheral blood. The J gene is TRBJ2-1, the V gene TRBV3-1 (or the pseudogene TRBV3-2), with D possibly being TRBD2 (6 bases). The CDR3 region is CASSQGPGVSNEQFF. The CDR3, as DNA: TGTGCCAGCAGCCAAGGCCCGGGAGTAAGCAATGAGCAGTTCTTC.